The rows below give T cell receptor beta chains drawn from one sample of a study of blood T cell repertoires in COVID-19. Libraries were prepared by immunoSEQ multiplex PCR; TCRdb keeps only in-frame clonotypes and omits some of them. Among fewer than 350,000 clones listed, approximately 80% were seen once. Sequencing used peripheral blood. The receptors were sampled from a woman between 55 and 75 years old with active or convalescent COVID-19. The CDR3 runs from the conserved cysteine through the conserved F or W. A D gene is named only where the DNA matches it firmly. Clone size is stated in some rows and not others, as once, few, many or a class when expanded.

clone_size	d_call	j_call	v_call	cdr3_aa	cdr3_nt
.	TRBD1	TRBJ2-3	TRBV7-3	CASSKGGGLTDTQYF	TGTGCCAGCAGTAAAGGGGGCGGTCTCACAGATACGCAGTATTTT
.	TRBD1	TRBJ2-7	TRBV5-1	CASSWADRGVYEQYF	TGCGCCAGCAGCTGGGCCGACAGGGGGGTCTACGAGCAGTACTTC
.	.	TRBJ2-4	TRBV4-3	CASSQGYSRAKNIQYF	TGCGCCAGCAGCCAAGGCTACAGTAGAGCCAAAAACATTCAGTACTTC
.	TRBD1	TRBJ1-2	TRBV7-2	CASSSPGQGAGYTF	TGTGCCAGCAGTTCTCCGGGACAGGGGGCTGGCTACACCTTC
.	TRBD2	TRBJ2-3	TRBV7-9	CASSLAPLLAGPQYF	TGTGCCAGCAGCTTAGCCCCCCTCTTAGCGGGACCGCAGTATTTT
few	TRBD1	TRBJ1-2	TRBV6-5	CASRRTGLNYGYTF	TGTGCCAGCAGAAGGACAGGCCTTAACTATGGCTACACCTTC
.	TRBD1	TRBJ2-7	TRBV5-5	CASSHGQGSPRYEQYF	TGTGCCAGCAGCCACGGACAGGGGAGTCCTCGCTACGAGCAGTACTTC
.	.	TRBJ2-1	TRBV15	CATSRDPGVDNEQFF	TGTGCCACCAGCAGAGATCCAGGGGTCGACAATGAGCAGTTCTTC
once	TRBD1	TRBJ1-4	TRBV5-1	CASSSGTGDEKLFF	TGCGCCAGCAGCTCCGGGACAGGCGATGAAAAACTGTTTTTT
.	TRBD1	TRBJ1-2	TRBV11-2	CASSFGTGGSYGYTF	TGTGCCAGCAGCTTTGGGACAGGGGGCAGCTATGGCTACACCTTC
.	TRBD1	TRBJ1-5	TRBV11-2	CASSQDRVGNQPQHF	TGTGCCAGCAGCCAGGACAGGGTTGGTAATCAGCCCCAGCATTTT
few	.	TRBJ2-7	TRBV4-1	CASSQVEQGPYEQYF	TGCGCCAGCAGCCAAGTCGAACAGGGACCCTACGAGCAGTACTTC
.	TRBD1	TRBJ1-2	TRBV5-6	CASSLVDRGSQGYTF	TGTGCCAGCAGCTTAGTGGACAGGGGGAGTCAGGGCTACACCTTC
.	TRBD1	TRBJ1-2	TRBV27	CASSSAGTGNYGYTF	TGTGCCAGCAGTTCTGCCGGGACAGGGAACTATGGCTACACCTTC
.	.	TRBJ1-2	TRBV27	CASSFSGHLNYGYTF	TGTGCCAGCAGTTTTTCGGGACACCTAAACTATGGCTACACCTTC
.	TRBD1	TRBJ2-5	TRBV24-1	CATSDSGTGIETQYF	TGTGCCACCAGTGATTCCGGGACAGGGATAGAGACCCAGTACTTC
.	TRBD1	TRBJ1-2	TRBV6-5	CASRRQGGGYTF	TGTGCCAGCAGGCGACAGGGAGGTGGCTACACCTTC
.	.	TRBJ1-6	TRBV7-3	CASSLKGRGADNSPLHF	TGTGCCAGCAGCTTAAAGGGGCGGGGGGCGGATAATTCACCCCTCCACTTT
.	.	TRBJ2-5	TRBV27	CASSQRIGAQYF	TGTGCCAGCAGCCAGAGGATCGGAGCCCAGTACTTC
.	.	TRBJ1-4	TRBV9	CASSDGGLSNEKLFF	TGTGCCAGCAGCGACGGGGGGCTTTCTAATGAAAAACTGTTTTTT
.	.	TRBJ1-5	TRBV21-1	CASTSGREGYSNQPQHF	TGTGCCAGCACCTCGGGGAGGGAAGGGTACAGCAATCAGCCCCAGCATTTT
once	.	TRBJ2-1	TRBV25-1	CASRSGVSYNEQFF	TGTGCCAGCAGATCAGGGGTTTCCTACAATGAGCAGTTCTTC
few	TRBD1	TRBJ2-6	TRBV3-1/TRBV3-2	CASSYSRDRVGGANVLTF	TGTGCCAGCAGTTACAGCCGGGACAGGGTCGGTGGGGCCAACGTCCTGACTTTC
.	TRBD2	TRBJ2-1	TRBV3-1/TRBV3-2	CASSQDASGGHKQFF	TGTGCCAGCAGCCAAGACGCAAGCGGGGGCCACAAGCAGTTCTTC
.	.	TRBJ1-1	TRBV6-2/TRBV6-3	CASSYISGFVSGTEAFF	TGTGCCAGCAGTTACATCTCTGGTTTCGTGTCCGGCACTGAAGCTTTCTTT
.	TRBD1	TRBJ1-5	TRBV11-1	CASSTGTGAHQPQHF	TGTGCCAGCAGCACCGGGACAGGGGCGCATCAGCCCCAGCATTTT
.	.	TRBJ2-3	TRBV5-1	CASSDIGQRAQYF	TGCGCCAGCAGCGACATAGGGCAGAGGGCGCAGTATTTT
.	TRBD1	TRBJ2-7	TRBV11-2	CASRRTGGRSYEQYF	TGTGCCAGCAGGCGTACAGGGGGCCGCTCCTACGAGCAGTACTTC
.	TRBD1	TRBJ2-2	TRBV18	CASSPGDRNTGELFF	TGTGCCAGCTCACCCGGGGACAGAAACACCGGGGAGCTGTTTTTT